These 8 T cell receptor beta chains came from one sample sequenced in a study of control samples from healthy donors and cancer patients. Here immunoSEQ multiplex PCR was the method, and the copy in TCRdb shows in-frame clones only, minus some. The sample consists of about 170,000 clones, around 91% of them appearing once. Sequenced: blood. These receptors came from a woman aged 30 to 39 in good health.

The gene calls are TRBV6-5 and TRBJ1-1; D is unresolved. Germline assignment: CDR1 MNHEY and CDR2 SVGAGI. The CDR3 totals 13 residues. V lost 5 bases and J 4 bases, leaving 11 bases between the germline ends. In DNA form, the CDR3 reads TGTGCCAGCAGTCTCACCCAGGCCACTGAAGCTTTCTTT. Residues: CASSLTQATEAFF.

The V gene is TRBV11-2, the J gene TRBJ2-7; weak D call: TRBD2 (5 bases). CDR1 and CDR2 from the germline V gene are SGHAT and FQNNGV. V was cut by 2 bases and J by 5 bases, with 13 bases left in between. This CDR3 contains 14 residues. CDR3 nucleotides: TGTGCCAGCAGCTTAAGACGGGGTAGTAACGAGCAGTACTTC. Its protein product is CASSLRRGSNEQYF.

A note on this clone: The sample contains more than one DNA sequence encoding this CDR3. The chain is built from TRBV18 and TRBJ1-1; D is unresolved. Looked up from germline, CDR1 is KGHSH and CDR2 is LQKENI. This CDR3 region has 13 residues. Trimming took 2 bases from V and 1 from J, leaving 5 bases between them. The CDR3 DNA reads TGTGCCAGCTCACCAGGGCGGAACACTGAAGCTTTCTTT. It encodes CASSPGRNTEAFF.

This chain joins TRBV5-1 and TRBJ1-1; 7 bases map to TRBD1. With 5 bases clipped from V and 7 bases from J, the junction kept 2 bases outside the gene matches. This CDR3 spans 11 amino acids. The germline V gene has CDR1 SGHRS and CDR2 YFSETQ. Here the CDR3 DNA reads TGCGCCAGCAGACAGGGGCATGAAGCTTTCTTT. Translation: CASRQGHEAFF.

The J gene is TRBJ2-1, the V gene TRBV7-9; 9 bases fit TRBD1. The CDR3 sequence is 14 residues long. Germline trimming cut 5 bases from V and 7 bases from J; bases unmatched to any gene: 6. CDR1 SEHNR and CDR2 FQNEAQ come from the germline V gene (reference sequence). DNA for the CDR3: TGTGCCAGCAGCCGACAGGGGGGTAGGAATGAGCAGTTCTTC. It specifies CASSRQGGRNEQFF.

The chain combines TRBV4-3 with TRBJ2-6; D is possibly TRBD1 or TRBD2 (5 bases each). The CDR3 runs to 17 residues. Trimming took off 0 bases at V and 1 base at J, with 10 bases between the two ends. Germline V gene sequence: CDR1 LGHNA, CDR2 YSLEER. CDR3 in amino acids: CASSQDGGESGANVLTF. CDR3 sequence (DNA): TGCGCCAGCAGCCAAGATGGGGGAGAATCTGGGGCCAACGTCCTGACTTTC.

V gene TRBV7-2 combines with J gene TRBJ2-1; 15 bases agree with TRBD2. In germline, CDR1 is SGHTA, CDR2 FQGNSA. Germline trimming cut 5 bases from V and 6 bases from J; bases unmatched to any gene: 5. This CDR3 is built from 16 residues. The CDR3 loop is CASSPGLAGGLNEQFF. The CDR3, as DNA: TGTGCCAGCAGCCCCGGACTAGCGGGGGGGCTCAATGAGCAGTTCTTC.

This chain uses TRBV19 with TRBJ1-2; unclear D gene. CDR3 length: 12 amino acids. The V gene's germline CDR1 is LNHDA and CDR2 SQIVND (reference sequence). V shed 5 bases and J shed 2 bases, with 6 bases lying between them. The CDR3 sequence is CASSEKNYGYTF. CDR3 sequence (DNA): TGTGCCAGTAGTGAGAAGAACTATGGCTACACCTTC.